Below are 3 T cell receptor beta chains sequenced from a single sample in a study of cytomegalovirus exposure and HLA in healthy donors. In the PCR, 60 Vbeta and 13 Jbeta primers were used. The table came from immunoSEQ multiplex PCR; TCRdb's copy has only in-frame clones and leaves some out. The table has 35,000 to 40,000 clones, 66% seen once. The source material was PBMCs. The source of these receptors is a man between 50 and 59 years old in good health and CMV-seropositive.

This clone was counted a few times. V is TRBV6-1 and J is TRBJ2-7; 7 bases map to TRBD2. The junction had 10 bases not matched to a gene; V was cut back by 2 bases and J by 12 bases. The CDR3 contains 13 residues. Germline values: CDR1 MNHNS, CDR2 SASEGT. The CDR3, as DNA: TGTGCCAGCAGTGAATCGGGGAGGGAGCCGTGGTACTTC. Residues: CASSESGREPWYF.

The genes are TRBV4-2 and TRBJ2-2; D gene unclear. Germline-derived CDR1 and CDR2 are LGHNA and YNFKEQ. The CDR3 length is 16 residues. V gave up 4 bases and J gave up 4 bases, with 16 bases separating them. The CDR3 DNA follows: TGTGCCAGCAGCCGCCGACTCACCCCCTCCACCGGGGAGCTGTTTTTT. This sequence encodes CASSRRLTPSTGELFF.

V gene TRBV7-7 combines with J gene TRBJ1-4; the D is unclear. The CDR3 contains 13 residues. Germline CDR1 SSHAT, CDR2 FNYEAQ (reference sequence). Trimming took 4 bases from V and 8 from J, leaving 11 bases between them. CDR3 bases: TGTGCCAGCAGCTCGCTCGTAGAAGAAAAACTGTTTTTT. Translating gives CASSSLVEEKLFF.